The 4 T cell receptor beta chains below were found in one sample sequenced in a study of blood T cell repertoires in COVID-19. The repertoire was sequenced with immunoSEQ multiplex PCR; TCRdb's copy has only in-frame clones and lacks some. The table has 100,000 to 140,000 clones, roughly 84% seen once. The sample comprised peripheral blood. The receptors shown here come from a human donor in a cohort sampled during active COVID-19.

The chain combines TRBV27 with TRBJ2-3; TRBD2 might be the D (6 bases). V lost 1 base and J lost 1, with 12 bases in between. Germline CDR1 and CDR2: MNHEY and SMNVEV (reference sequence). The CDR3 extends over 16 amino acids. In nucleotides, the CDR3 is TGTGCCAGCAGTTTATATCCTAGCGCGGGCACAGATACGCAGTATTTT. Its protein is CASSLYPSAGTDTQYF.

The chain recombines TRBV6-1 with TRBJ2-1; D perhaps matches TRBD2 (5 bases). Germline V gives CDR1 MNHNS, CDR2 SASEGT. Trimming removed 4 bases from V and 0 bases from J, with 13 bases in between. The CDR3 extends over 16 amino acids. This CDR3 is CASSGHSGSSYNEQFF. Written as DNA, the CDR3 is TGTGCCAGCAGTGGACACTCGGGGAGCTCCTACAATGAGCAGTTCTTC.

This sequence joins TRBV18 and TRBJ2-3; 7 nucleotides align to TRBD2. Germline-derived CDR1 and CDR2 are KGHSH and LQKENI. This CDR3 has 16 residues. After removal of 5 bases from V and 2 bases from J, the junction contained 10 bases not matched to a gene. The CDR3, as DNA: TGTGCCAGCTCATCGTTCCTAGCGGTCAACACAGATACGCAGTATTTT. Protein sequence: CASSSFLAVNTDTQYF.

The genes are TRBV3-1 (or the pseudogene TRBV3-2) and TRBJ1-6; D uncertain. Germline V CDR1 and CDR2: LGHDT, YNNKEL (reference sequence). V was pared by 4 bases and J by 7 bases, with 14 bases between. The CDR3 is 15 amino acids. Here the CDR3 reads CASSPDTLANSPLHF. The CDR3 DNA sequence: TGTGCCAGCAGCCCCGACACCTTGGCGAATTCACCCCTCCACTTT.